This entry lists 25 T cell receptor beta chains sequenced from one sample in a study of blood T cell repertoires in COVID-19. Only in-frame clones appear in the TCRdb table, and some are missing; sequencing was by immunoSEQ multiplex PCR. The sample lists 45,000 or so clones; around nine tenths were seen once. Sequenced: peripheral blood. The source of these receptors is a man older than 75 with acute or convalescent COVID-19.

The chain carries TRBV6-5 and TRBJ2-1, with D maybe TRBD2 (6 bases). Germline-derived CDR1 and CDR2 are MNHEY and SVGAGI. Trimming stripped 8 bases from V and 7 bases from J, with 21 bases between. There are 15 residues in the CDR3. Here the CDR3 reads CASGDLATGANEQFF. In DNA form, the CDR3 reads TGTGCCAGCGGCGACCTAGCGACTGGGGCTAATGAGCAGTTCTTC.

The chain combines TRBV2 with TRBJ2-1; tentative D call: TRBD1 (5 bases). The V end was cut by 8 bases, the J end by 6 bases, with 14 bases between. From germline, CDR1 is SNHLY and CDR2 FYNNEI. This CDR3 is built from 13 residues. DNA for the CDR3: TGTGCCAGCTCCCTACGACAGCCCAATGAGCAGTTCTTC. Translating it yields CASSLRQPNEQFF.

The chain uses TRBV5-1 and TRBJ1-6, with TRBD1 matching over 8 bases. This CDR3 contains 17 residues. J gave up 9 bases and V 0 bases, and 11 bases lay outside the gene matches. The germline V gene has CDR1 SGHRS and CDR2 YFSETQ. CDR3 in DNA: TGCGCCAGCAGCTTGGAGGGGTCCAGGGGGCGTTTTTCACCCCTCCACTTT. This translates into CASSLEGSRGRFSPLHF.

V gene TRBV7-2 combines with J gene TRBJ2-3; 11 bases line up with TRBD2. J gave up 2 bases and V 5 bases, and 6 bases lay outside the gene matches. Germline V gene data show CDR1 as SGHTA and CDR2 as FQGNSA. This CDR3 contains 16 residues. In nucleotides, the CDR3 is TGTGCCAGCAGCCCCCTAGCGGGGGGCACCACAGATACGCAGTATTTT. This sequence encodes CASSPLAGGTTDTQYF.

The chain links TRBV21-1 to TRBJ1-3. TRBV21-1 counts as a pseudogene. The CDR3 runs to 16 residues. The CDR3 DNA is TGTGCCAGCAGAAACTATCGGTCGGGACTTGGAAACACCATATATTTT. This translates into CASRNYRSGLGNTIYF.

J is TRBJ2-7 and V is TRBV12-3 or TRBV12-4; 7 positions agree with TRBD1. V gave up 4 bases and J gave up 4 bases; unmatched junction bases: 4. This CDR3 spans 13 amino acids. The CDR3 DNA reads as TGTGCCAGCAGTTGGACAGGTTTTTACGAGCAGTACTTC. Its protein is CASSWTGFYEQYF.

With regard to this clone: Distinct nucleotide sequences in the sample also encode this CDR3. The J gene is TRBJ2-7, the V gene TRBV2, with D unclear. The ends were cut back, 8 bases at V and 7 bases at J, with 12 bases in the middle. CDR1 SNHLY and CDR2 FYNNEI come from the germline V gene. CDR3 length equals 11 residues. The CDR3 loop is CASEAQGEQYF. Written as DNA, the CDR3 is TGTGCCAGCGAGGCTCAAGGAGAGCAGTACTTC.

The rearrangement joins TRBV7-8 to TRBJ2-1, with D unclear. The CDR3 runs to 14 residues. Trimming removed 1 base at V and 7 bases at J, with 11 bases between. CDR1 and CDR2 (germline): SGHVS, FQNEAQ. DNA for the CDR3: TGTGCCAGCAGCTTAGTATCAGGTTCAAATGAGCAGTTCTTC. Translation gives CASSLVSGSNEQFF. Using reference TRBV7-8 and TRBJ2-1 for the parts outside the CDR3, the full variable domain is GAGVSQSPRYKVAKRGQDVALRCDPISGHVSLFWYQQALGQGPEFLTYFQNEAQLDKSGLPSDRFFAERPEGSVSTLKIQRTQQEDSAVYLCASSLVSGSNEQFFGPGTRLTVL.

The V gene is TRBV5-4, the J gene TRBJ2-3; 10 bases match TRBD1. Germline-derived CDR1 and CDR2 are SGHNT and YYREEE (reference sequence). V trimming: 2 bases; J trimming: 2 bases; junction bases outside the gene matches: 2. CDR3 length equals 15 residues. This CDR3 reads CASSFDRGHTDTQYF. The CDR3 DNA reads as TGTGCCAGCAGCTTTGACAGGGGGCACACAGATACGCAGTATTTT. Variable domain in full (rest from reference TRBV5-4 and TRBJ2-3): ETGVTQSPTHLIKTRGQQVTLRCSSQSGHNTVSWYQQALGQGPQFIFQYYREEENGRGNFPPRFSGLQFPNYSSELNVNALELDDSALYLCASSFDRGHTDTQYFGPGTRLTVL.

The chain joins TRBV27 to TRBJ2-1, with a tentative D call TRBD1 (6 bases). The CDR3 extends over 17 amino acids. CDR1 is MNHEY and CDR2 is SMNVEV in the germline V gene (reference sequence). Trimming removed 6 bases from V and 7 bases from J, with 25 bases in between. The CDR3 bases are TGTGCCAGCAGCCGTAATAGGGGGAACGCGGTCCAGAATGAGCAGTTCTTC. Protein sequence: CASSRNRGNAVQNEQFF.

This chain joins TRBV7-8 and TRBJ2-7, with 9 bases identical to TRBD2. CDR3 length: 15 amino acids. V shed 6 bases and J 4 bases; nucleotides not matched to a gene: 10. Germline CDR1 reads SGHVS; CDR2 reads FQNEAQ. Written as DNA, the CDR3 is TGTGCCAGCAGTGCGAGGCGGGGGGGCAGTTACGAGCAGTACTTC. It codes for CASSARRGGSYEQYF.

The chain couples TRBV7-9 to TRBJ2-7, with a possible D match to TRBD1 (6 bases). Germline-derived CDR1 and CDR2 are SEHNR and FQNEAQ (reference sequence). V lost 3 bases and J lost 0, with 9 bases in between. CDR3 length: 14 amino acids. The CDR3 nucleotides read TGTGCCAGCAGCTTCGGGACATACTCCTACGAGCAGTACTTC. Translated: CASSFGTYSYEQYF.

This sequence joins TRBV28 and TRBJ2-7, with 7 positions matching TRBD1. The trim removed 3 bases at V and 4 bases at J, leaving 6 bases unmatched. The germline V gene has CDR1 MDHEN and CDR2 SYDVKM. The CDR3 covers 14 residues. The chain's CDR3 is CASSFRSRGYEQYF. CDR3 nucleotide sequence: TGTGCCAGCAGTTTTCGTTCCAGGGGGTACGAGCAGTACTTC.

The J gene is TRBJ1-5, the V gene TRBV23-1; a possible D gene is TRBD1 (5 bases). TRBV23-1 is labeled an ORF, and its function is uncertain. V lost 4 bases to trimming and J lost 5 bases, with 24 bases between them. The CDR3 runs to 18 residues. The CDR3 sequence is CASSLLRIFAGRDQPQHF. CDR3 in DNA: TGCGCCAGCAGTCTTTTAAGGATTTTTGCAGGGAGGGATCAGCCCCAGCATTTT.

This chain joins TRBV5-6 and TRBJ2-1; D ambiguous. CDR1 and CDR2 (germline): SGHDT, YYEEEE. The ends were cut back, 4 bases at V and 14 bases at J, with 13 bases in the middle. This CDR3 spans 11 amino acids. The CDR3 DNA reads TGTGCCAGCAGCCGAAGCCTTCTGAAGTTCTTC. Translated, it gives CASSRSLLKFF.

This clone was seen only once. The J gene is TRBJ2-5, the V gene TRBV3-1 (or the pseudogene TRBV3-2); D is possibly TRBD2 (5 bases). Trimming removed 4 bases at V and 1 base at J, with 13 bases between. Germline assignment: CDR1 LGHDT and CDR2 YNNKEL (reference sequence). The CDR3 covers 15 residues. The CDR3 sequence is CASSRESRLQETQYF. CDR3 sequence (DNA): TGTGCCAGCAGCCGGGAGTCAAGACTCCAAGAGACCCAGTACTTC.

The gene calls are TRBV21-1 and TRBJ2-7; the DNA was not used to check the table's D call, TRBD1. TRBV21-1 is classified as a pseudogene. The CDR3 spans 15 residues. The CDR3, as DNA: TGTGCCAGCCATAGAACCGGGACAGGGGGCTACGAGCAGTACTTC. Amino acid sequence: CASHRTGTGGYEQYF.

The rearrangement links TRBV2 to TRBJ2-4, with 9 bases that match TRBD2. Germline V gene lookup returns CDR1 SNHLY and CDR2 FYNNEI. V lost 2 bases, J lost 6 bases, and 8 bases stayed unmatched. The CDR3 is 16 amino acids. The CDR3 is CASSEPEAGGGNIQYF. The CDR3 DNA sequence: TGTGCCAGCAGTGAACCCGAAGCGGGGGGAGGAAACATTCAGTACTTC.

J is TRBJ1-2 and V is TRBV3-1 (or the pseudogene TRBV3-2); 7 bases are a match to TRBD1. The junction had 4 bases not matched to a gene; V was cut back by 0 bases and J by 6 bases. The V gene's germline CDR1 is LGHDT and CDR2 YNNKEL (reference sequence). The CDR3 totals 14 residues. The CDR3 DNA reads as TGTGCCAGCAGCCAAGATGTGCAGGGGGATGGCTACACCTTC. It translates to CASSQDVQGDGYTF.

The chain carries TRBV24-1 and TRBJ2-5; tentatively, D is TRBD2 (7 bases). Germline assignment: CDR1 KGHDR and CDR2 SFDVKD. V was pared by 5 bases and J by 2 bases, with 17 bases between. The CDR3 spans 16 residues. For the CDR3, the DNA is TGTGCCACCAGTGCCGGGAGGACAGCTACTCAAGAGACCCAGTACTTC. Its translation is CATSAGRTATQETQYF.

This clone is a singleton in its sample. The chain is built from TRBV28 and TRBJ1-5, with D uncertain. Germline V gene lookup returns CDR1 MDHEN and CDR2 SYDVKM. Trimming stripped 2 bases from V and 2 bases from J, with 10 bases between. The CDR3 covers 15 residues. CDR3 in DNA: TGTGCCAGCAGTTTAGGGTCCGGAGGCAATCAGCCCCAGCATTTT. This gives the protein CASSLGSGGNQPQHF.

The chain couples TRBV4-2 to TRBJ1-6; D remains ambiguous. Trimming shortened V by 1 base and J by 9 bases, and 22 bases separated the two germline ends. CDR1 is LGHNA, CDR2 YNFKEQ, per germline. CDR3 length equals 18 residues. This chain's CDR3 is CASSQGPRMEAETSPLHF. DNA of the CDR3: TGTGCCAGCAGCCAAGGTCCTCGGATGGAGGCCGAGACTTCACCCCTCCACTTT.

The chain has TRBV3-1 (or the pseudogene TRBV3-2) and TRBJ1-1; weak D call: TRBD1 (5 bases). Looked up from germline, CDR1 is LGHDT and CDR2 is YNNKEL (reference sequence). The V gene lost 0 bases and the J gene lost 4 bases, with 15 bases spanning the gap. CDR3 length: 16 amino acids. CDR3 in DNA: TGTGCCAGCAGCCAAGAACTGTGGCAGGGTGGCACTGAAGCTTTCTTT. Its translation: CASSQELWQGGTEAFF.

The V and J genes are TRBV25-1 and TRBJ1-1; D might be TRBD1 (5 bases). CDR1 is MGHDK, CDR2 SYGVNS, per germline. With 3 bases removed from V and 4 bases from J, the gap between germline ends came to 12 bases. CDR3 size: 14 residues. The CDR3 protein is CASSDQGSGTEAFF. The CDR3 DNA is TGTGCCAGCAGTGATCAGGGATCCGGCACTGAAGCTTTCTTT.

This clone appeared a single time. CDR3: CASIPPGGAAFF. Here the CDR3 DNA reads TGTGCCAGTATTCCTCCGGGGGGCGCGGCTTTCTTT. The chain joins TRBV19 to TRBJ1-1; D may be TRBD1 (6 bases). Trimming removed 7 bases from V and 11 bases from J, with 17 bases in between. The CDR3 is 12 residues long. Looked up from germline, CDR1 is LNHDA and CDR2 is SQIVND (reference sequence).